These 11 T cell receptor beta chains were sequenced from one sample in a study of shared clonotypes between healthy human individuals. Data came from immunoSEQ multiplex PCR; TCRdb stores just in-frame clones and leaves some out. Altogether about 2.2 million clones are present, 90% to 95% being singletons, with the ten largest covering more than 1.5%. Positively selected for CCR7, the CD45RO-negative cells used as naive CD8 cells excluded terminally differentiated effector memory CD45RA+ cells. The sequenced sample was naive CD8+ T cells from PBMCs. The source of these receptors is a man between 18 and 35 years old in good health. Some clones in this sample may be carry-over from other donors' samples.

The CDR3 DNA follows: TGCAGCGTTGGAGGCAGGGCGTCGTACGAGCAGTACTTC. Encoded protein: CSVGGRASYEQYF. This rearrangement joins TRBV29-1 to TRBJ2-7, with D perhaps TRBD1 (5 bases). CDR1 and CDR2 (germline): SQVTM, ANQGSEA. V was shortened by 4 bases and J by 4 bases, with 14 bases between the two germline ends. The CDR3 is made up of 13 amino acids.

The CDR3 nucleotides are TGTGCCAGCAGTGCTAGACTAGCGGAATACAATGAGCAGTTCTTC. Its protein is CASSARLAEYNEQFF. The J gene is TRBJ2-1, the V gene TRBV6-5; 9 bases agree with TRBD2. CDR3 size: 15 residues. Germline V lookup: CDR1 MNHEY, CDR2 SVGAGI. The V and J ends lost 5 bases and 4 bases, in that order; junction bases with no gene match: 6.

The chain links TRBV27 to TRBJ2-7, with 9 bases matching TRBD2. The V gene end was trimmed by 3 bases and the J gene end by 2 bases; junction bases not matched to a gene: 8. The CDR3 runs 16 residues. The germline V gene encodes CDR1 MNHEY and CDR2 SMNVEV (reference sequence). This CDR3 reads CASSFGASGKTYEQYF. The CDR3 DNA reads TGTGCCAGCAGTTTTGGTGCTAGCGGGAAAACCTACGAGCAGTACTTC.

V and J are TRBV4-1 and TRBJ1-1; D ambiguous. The germline V gene has CDR1 MGHRA and CDR2 YSYEKL. The CDR3 loop spans 15 amino acids. V lost 5 bases and J 0 bases, leaving 13 bases between the germline ends. The CDR3 sequence: CASSLAGPLNTEAFF. CDR3 nucleotide sequence: TGCGCCAGCAGCTTGGCCGGACCCTTGAACACTGAAGCTTTCTTT.

The chain joins TRBV6-5 to TRBJ2-5; 9 positions agree with TRBD1. The germline V gene encodes CDR1 MNHEY and CDR2 SVGAGI. After removal of 6 bases from V and 4 bases from J, the junction contained 3 bases not matched to a gene. This CDR3 spans 13 amino acids. CDR3 DNA: TGTGCCAGCAGCCAGGGACAGGGAGAGACCCAGTACTTC. Residues: CASSQGQGETQYF.

This chain links TRBV6-5 with TRBJ2-5, with 8 positions matching TRBD1. This CDR3 contains 15 residues. V was clipped by 4 bases and J by 5 bases; unmatched bases: 9. Germline V gene sequence: CDR1 MNHEY, CDR2 SVGAGI. For the CDR3, the DNA is TGTGCCAGCAGTTTGTATCAGGGGGCGCAGGAGACCCAGTACTTC. Translated: CASSLYQGAQETQYF.

This clone was observed a handful of times. The V call is TRBV6-1, the J call TRBJ2-7; D assignment may be TRBD1 or TRBD2 (5 bases each). The CDR3 loop spans 14 amino acids. Trimming took 4 bases from V and 0 from J, leaving 10 bases between them. The germline gives CDR1 MNHNS, CDR2 SASEGT. The CDR3 DNA reads as TGTGCCAGCAGTGCGAGGGGTATCTCCTACGAGCAGTACTTC. Amino acids: CASSARGISYEQYF.

Comments on this clone: The junction departs from the called germline gene at one end, perhaps through a read error. The rearrangement links TRBV28 to TRBJ1-2, with a tentative D call TRBD1 (5 bases). Germline V gives CDR1 MDHEN, CDR2 SYDVKM. The CDR3 spans 13 residues. The CDR3 DNA reads TGTGCCGGCAGTTTATTACAGGACGGAGGCTACACCTTC. Its protein is CAGSLLQDGGYTF.

This chain uses TRBV7-9 with TRBJ2-1; 7 bases agree with TRBD1. Trimming at V came to 5 bases and at J to 5 bases, leaving 6 bases not matched to a gene. The CDR3 totals 14 residues. CDR1 SEHNR and CDR2 FQNEAQ come from the germline V gene (reference sequence). The CDR3, as DNA: TGTGCCAGCAGCCTACCCGGGACAGACAATGAGCAGTTCTTC. Translated: CASSLPGTDNEQFF. Using reference TRBV7-9 and TRBJ2-1 for the parts outside the CDR3, the full variable domain is DTGVSQNPRHKITKRGQNVTFRCDPISEHNRLYWYRQTLGQGPEFLTYFQNEAQLEKSRLLSDRFSAERPKGSFSTLEIQRTEQGDSAMYLCASSLPGTDNEQFFGPGTRLTVL.

The V and J genes are TRBV7-9 and TRBJ1-2; no reliable D call. The V end was cut by 4 bases, the J end by 8 bases, with 20 bases between. The CDR3 totals 15 residues. Germline loops: CDR1 SEHNR, CDR2 FQNEAQ (reference sequence). Written as DNA, the CDR3 is TGTGCCAGCAGCTCCTGGGATCAGGCAGAAACGGGCTACACCTTC. Translation gives CASSSWDQAETGYTF.

Regarding this clone: Additional DNA sequences in this sample encode the identical CDR3. This chain connects TRBV4-1 to TRBJ1-2; unclear D gene. The germline V and J ends were trimmed by 0 bases and 3 bases, with 11 bases remaining between them. Germline CDR1 is MGHRA and CDR2 is YSYEKL. This CDR3 has 15 amino acids. The CDR3 sequence: CASSQDPGLDYGYTF. CDR3 nucleotide sequence: TGCGCCAGCAGCCAAGATCCCGGGTTAGACTATGGCTACACCTTC.